Below are 16 T cell receptor beta chains sequenced from a single sample in a study of shared clonotypes between healthy human individuals. Profiled with immunoSEQ multiplex PCR; TCRdb holds only in-frame clones, not every one. The repertoire holds around 2.1 million clones, with 90% to 96% as singletons. Sequenced material: naive CD4+ T cells sorted from blood. Subset of the sample: CD45RA+ positively selected. The receptors here all came from a man aged 18 to 29 in good health.

V usage is TRBV6-1 and J usage is TRBJ2-5, with TRBD1 identical over 9 bases. Germline V gives CDR1 MNHNS, CDR2 SASEGT. Trimming cost V 9 bases and J 4 bases; bases outside gene matches: 9. The CDR3 covers 14 residues. Here the CDR3 reads CASKQGAWGETQYF. CDR3 coding DNA: TGTGCCAGTAAACAGGGGGCGTGGGGAGAGACCCAGTACTTC.

As concerns this clone: The sample holds other DNA sequences that translate to the same CDR3. The chain employs TRBV6-5 and TRBJ2-7; D call uncertain. Trimming took 2 bases from V and 3 from J, leaving 5 bases between them. CDR3 size: 12 residues. Germline assignment: CDR1 MNHEY and CDR2 SVGAGI. CDR3 sequence (DNA): TGTGCCAGCAGTTACCCCGACTACGAGCAGTACTTC. It yields the protein CASSYPDYEQYF.

CDR3 residues: CASMPGRANYGYTF. The CDR3 nucleotides are TGTGCCAGCATGCCCGGGCGGGCTAACTATGGCTACACCTTC. The V call is TRBV6-5, the J call TRBJ1-2; D is uncertain. The CDR3 runs to 14 residues. V was pared by 7 bases and J by 0 bases, with 12 bases between. In germline, CDR1 is MNHEY, CDR2 SVGAGI.

The rearrangement uses TRBV5-1 and TRBJ2-7; TRBD1 agrees at 9 bases. Germline trimming cut 4 bases from V and 5 bases from J; bases unmatched to any gene: 10. CDR1 and CDR2 (germline): SGHRS, YFSETQ. CDR3 length: 15 amino acids. The CDR3 coding sequence is TGCGCCAGCAGCATTCCGACAGGGGGGGACGACGAGCAGTACTTC. Translating gives CASSIPTGGDDEQYF. The variable domain in full, with the rest retrieved from reference TRBV5-1 and TRBJ2-7, is KAGVTQTPRYLIKTRGQQVTLSCSPISGHRSVSWYQQTPGQGLQFLFEYFSETQRNKGNFPGRFSGRQFSNSRSEMNVSTLELGDSALYLCASSIPTGGDDEQYFGPGTRLTVT.

The J gene is TRBJ2-7, the V gene TRBV5-1, with 8 bases fitting TRBD1. With 2 bases clipped from V and 3 bases from J, the junction kept 13 bases outside the gene matches. CDR3 size: 17 residues. Per germline, CDR1 SGHRS and CDR2 YFSETQ. This CDR3 is CASSFSQDRAVGYEQYF. The CDR3 DNA reads as TGCGCCAGCAGCTTCAGCCAGGACAGGGCCGTGGGCTACGAGCAGTACTTC.

The chain is built from TRBV2 and TRBJ1-1, with D uncertain. V was pared by 8 bases and J by 5 bases, with 9 bases between. The germline CDR1 and CDR2 sequences are SNHLY and FYNNEI. The length of the CDR3 is 11 residues. The CDR3 DNA follows: TGTGCCAGCGGGGTCGGTACTGAAGCTTTCTTT. This encodes CASGVGTEAFF.

Points on this clone: Other DNA sequences in this specimen translate into the identical CDR3. The CDR3 DNA is TGCGCCAGCAGCTTGGCGCGGGGGAGCTCTGGAAACACCATATATTTT. Its protein product is CASSLARGSSGNTIYF. V gene TRBV5-1 combines with J gene TRBJ1-3; TRBD1 is a possible D gene (5 bases). The CDR3 consists of 16 residues. Germline V gene lookup returns CDR1 SGHRS and CDR2 YFSETQ. Deletions cut 0 bases from V and 0 bases from J, with 10 bases between.

The chain joins TRBV18 to TRBJ1-3; D unresolved. The V end was cut by 2 bases, the J end by 4 bases, with 12 bases between. Germline CDR1 and CDR2: KGHSH and LQKENI. The CDR3 contains 15 residues. CDR3 loop: CASSPAQSEGNTIYF. The DNA of the CDR3 is TGTGCCAGCTCACCAGCACAGTCAGAAGGAAACACCATATATTTT.

This clone was seen a few times. The chain is built from TRBV5-1 and TRBJ2-7; TRBD2 matches 7 bases. CDR1 is SGHRS and CDR2 is YFSETQ in the germline V gene. This CDR3 contains 13 residues. With V trimmed by 3 bases and J by 2 bases, 2 bases remained unmatched. DNA for the CDR3: TGCGCCAGCAGCTACGGACTAGCCTACGAGCAGTACTTC. Translated, it gives CASSYGLAYEQYF.

The chain has TRBV28 and TRBJ1-6; 7 bases match TRBD1. This CDR3 is built from 15 residues. The trim removed 5 bases at V and 9 bases at J, leaving 10 bases unmatched. CDR1 is MDHEN and CDR2 is SYDVKM in the germline V gene. The CDR3 nucleotides read TGTGCCAGCAGTCCCAGGGGGGTAATAGTTTCACCCCTCCACTTT. Amino acid sequence: CASSPRGVIVSPLHF.

CDR3: CASTQGAPYEQYF. In nucleotides, the CDR3 is TGTGCCAGCACTCAGGGGGCCCCCTACGAGCAGTACTTC. The chain has TRBV6-1 and TRBJ2-7; the match to TRBD1 covers 8 bases. The ends lost 7 bases at V and 2 bases at J; junction bases unmatched: 4. Germline values: CDR1 MNHNS, CDR2 SASEGT. The CDR3 extends over 13 amino acids.

The CDR3 bases are TGTGCCAGCAGCTCCCGGACGGGTGAGCCCCAGCATTTT. Translation: CASSSRTGEPQHF. V and J are TRBV7-9 and TRBJ1-5; no reliable D call. V lost 4 bases and J lost 8, with 12 bases in between. In germline, CDR1 is SEHNR, CDR2 FQNEAQ (reference sequence). CDR3 length: 13 amino acids.

In its sample, this clone was seen once. The chain links TRBV10-3 to TRBJ2-2; no clear D gene. Germline V gene data show CDR1 as ENHRY and CDR2 as SYGVKD. CDR3 length: 13 residues. Trimming took 7 bases from V and 1 from J, leaving 7 bases between them. CDR3 residues: CAINSRNTGELFF. The CDR3 bases are TGTGCCATCAATTCCAGGAACACCGGGGAGCTGTTTTTT.

Note on this clone: Additional DNA sequences in this sample encode the identical CDR3. The chain has TRBV4-1 and TRBJ2-3, with no clear D. V lost 0 bases, J lost 0 bases, and 7 bases lay in between. CDR3 length: 15 residues. Per the germline V gene, CDR1 is MGHRA and CDR2 is YSYEKL. CDR3 amino acids: CASSQDRTSTDTQYF. The CDR3 coding sequence is TGCGCCAGCAGCCAAGATCGCACTAGCACAGATACGCAGTATTTT.

This chain uses TRBV9 with TRBJ2-3; tentatively, D is TRBD1 (6 bases). Germline CDR1 is SGDLS and CDR2 is YYNGEE. This CDR3 has 18 residues. The V and J ends lost 0 bases and 2 bases respectively, with 19 bases between them. The CDR3 bases are TGTGCCAGCAGCGTAGCACAGGGAGAGGGGGTTTTCACAGATACGCAGTATTTT. This encodes CASSVAQGEGVFTDTQYF.

The J gene is TRBJ1-2, the V gene TRBV5-4, with 7 bases matching TRBD1. The CDR3 runs 13 residues. V lost 1 base, J lost 8 bases, and 5 bases stayed unmatched. Germline CDR1 is SGHNT and CDR2 is YYREEE (reference sequence). CDR3 in DNA: TGTGCCAGCAGCTTGAAAGGGGGCGTAGGCTACACCTTC. Its translation is CASSLKGGVGYTF.